This T cell receptor (beta chain) emerged from a study of T cell responses to AZD1222 COVID-19 vaccine. The data were produced by immunoSEQ multiplex PCR, yet TCRdb's version contains in-frame clones alone and is incomplete. Recorded here are over 140,000 clones; the top ten clones represent about 2.2%. Regarding this clone: Its antigen is undetermined.

The length of the CDR3 is 14 residues. Trimming cost V 4 bases and J 7 bases, with 14 bases left between them. Germline V gene data show CDR1 as SNHLY and CDR2 as FYNNEI. Study-wide points: Recipients of two AZD1222 doses showed rising Spike-specific TCR breadth and depth.

The sample comprised peripheral blood. The chain is built from TRBV2 and TRBJ1-5; no firm D call. This sequence originates from an adult in good health. CDR3 region: CASSAQSLSQPQHF. CDR3 bases: TGTGCCAGCAGTGCGCAGTCATTATCCCAGCCCCAGCATTTT.